The 27 T cell receptor beta chains reported below all come from one sample, sequenced in a study of Tregs in tolerant kidney transplant recipients. Libraries were prepared by immunoSEQ multiplex PCR; TCRdb keeps only in-frame clonotypes and omits some of them. Of approximately 98,000 clones in the sample, roughly 90% were seen once. The sequences come from CD4+ T cells from blood, collected before the transplant. The source of these receptors is a human donor who received a combined kidney and bone marrow transplant.

The chain combines TRBV6-1 with TRBJ1-2, with TRBD1 matching over 9 bases. Germline values: CDR1 MNHNS, CDR2 SASEGT. CDR3 length: 15 amino acids. Unmatched junction bases numbered 8, after V lost 5 bases and J lost 4 bases. CDR3 coding DNA: TGTGCCAGCAGTCCCTCGGACAGGGGTGGCTATGGCTACACCTTC. Its translation: CASSPSDRGGYGYTF.

The rearrangement joins TRBV2 to TRBJ1-4, with TRBD1 matching over 8 bases. J was trimmed by 3 bases and V by 7 bases; bases with no gene match: 13. The V gene's germline CDR1 is SNHLY and CDR2 FYNNEI. This CDR3 comprises 17 residues. CDR3 nucleotides: TGTGCCAGCAATCGACAGGGGTCAAGACGGGCTAATGAAAAACTGTTTTTT. This sequence encodes CASNRQGSRRANEKLFF.

The chain links TRBV18 to TRBJ2-7; the D gene is possibly TRBD2 (5 bases). In germline, CDR1 is KGHSH, CDR2 LQKENI. The ends were cut back, 1 base at V and 4 bases at J, with 11 bases in the middle. The CDR3 loop spans 14 amino acids. The CDR3 here is CASSPRGETYEQYF. CDR3 DNA sequence: TGTGCCAGCTCACCACGGGGAGAGACTTACGAGCAGTACTTC.

CDR3 in amino acids: CASSPRASAAAYEQFF. CDR3 nucleotide sequence: TGTGCCAGCTCACCACGGGCTAGCGCCGCCGCCTATGAGCAGTTCTTC. The chain uses TRBV18 and TRBJ2-1, with a tentative D call TRBD2 (6 bases). V gave up 1 base and J gave up 8 bases, with 18 bases separating them. CDR3 length: 16 residues. CDR1 and CDR2 (germline): KGHSH, LQKENI.

The V call is TRBV5-1, the J call TRBJ2-3; tentatively, D is TRBD2 (5 bases). Trimming took off 0 bases at V and 0 bases at J, with 8 bases between the two ends. Germline V gene lookup returns CDR1 SGHRS and CDR2 YFSETQ. This CDR3 region has 15 residues. The CDR3 region has the DNA TGCGCCAGCAGCTTGGCGGGGATTAGCACAGATACGCAGTATTTT. Translation: CASSLAGISTDTQYF.

The chain links TRBV2 to TRBJ1-2; D remains unclear. The ends were cut back, 7 bases at V and 8 bases at J, with 20 bases in the middle. The CDR3 runs to 14 residues. Germline CDR1 reads SNHLY; CDR2 reads FYNNEI. The CDR3 is CASNKEGLVGGYTF. CDR3 in DNA: TGTGCCAGCAACAAAGAGGGTCTTGTAGGGGGCTACACCTTC.

The chain carries TRBV28 and TRBJ2-7, with 7 bases that match TRBD2. Germline V lookup: CDR1 MDHEN, CDR2 SYDVKM. Trimming cost V 2 bases and J 5 bases; bases outside gene matches: 6. The CDR3 covers 14 residues. The CDR3 nucleotides read TGTGCCAGCAGTTTAGGGGGACTACATAACGAGCAGTACTTC. This codes for CASSLGGLHNEQYF.

The chain has TRBV4-3 and TRBJ2-1, with 13 bases identical to TRBD2. CDR1 LGHNA and CDR2 YSLEER come from the germline V gene. This CDR3 spans 15 amino acids. Losses at the gene ends were 2 bases for V and 9 bases for J; bases not matched to a gene: 4. This chain's CDR3 is CASSQTSGRAFEQFF. DNA of the CDR3: TGCGCCAGCAGCCAAACTAGCGGGAGGGCATTTGAGCAGTTCTTC.

The CDR3 region has the DNA TGTGCCAGCAGGTTACAGGGCTGGAACACTGAAGCTTTCTTT. Translating it yields CASRLQGWNTEAFF. The V and J genes are TRBV27 and TRBJ1-1, with TRBD1 as a possible D gene (6 bases). CDR1 and CDR2 (germline): MNHEY, SMNVEV (reference sequence). The CDR3 has 14 residues. V was trimmed by 6 bases and J by 1 base, leaving 12 bases between them.

The V call is TRBV5-1, the J call TRBJ1-1; D remains ambiguous. Germline V lookup: CDR1 SGHRS, CDR2 YFSETQ. The CDR3 is 13 amino acids. V shed 1 base and J shed 4 bases, with 8 bases lying between them. The CDR3 bases are TGCGCCAGCAGCTTGCCGGGGTCCACTGAAGCTTTCTTT. This translates into CASSLPGSTEAFF.

V is TRBV4-3 and J is TRBJ1-5, with 9 positions matching TRBD1. J lost 4 bases, V lost 4 bases, and 2 bases had no gene match. The CDR3 extends over 14 amino acids. CDR1 is LGHNA, CDR2 YSLEER, per germline. CDR3 in DNA: TGCGCCAGCAGCCGGGACAGGGCAAATCAGCCCCAGCATTTT. It yields the protein CASSRDRANQPQHF.

This rearrangement joins TRBV27 to TRBJ1-5; 9 positions agree with TRBD1. Unmatched junction bases numbered 6, after V lost 5 bases and J lost 1 base. CDR3 length: 16 residues. In germline, CDR1 is MNHEY, CDR2 SMNVEV (reference sequence). The CDR3 sequence: CASSGQGIRSNQPQHF. The CDR3 DNA reads TGTGCCAGCAGTGGACAGGGGATAAGGAGCAATCAGCCCCAGCATTTT.

V is TRBV5-5 and J is TRBJ2-2; D perhaps matches TRBD2 (6 bases). Trimming pared 6 bases from V and 6 bases from J, leaving 21 bases between. Germline V gene sequence: CDR1 SGHKS, CDR2 YYEKEE (reference sequence). The CDR3 has 16 residues. This CDR3 reads CASTPNRGSKAGELFF. Written as DNA, the CDR3 is TGTGCCAGCACCCCCAATCGGGGGAGTAAGGCCGGGGAGCTGTTTTTT. Based on the CDR3 plus reference TRBV5-5 and TRBJ2-2, the full variable domain is DAGVTQSPTHLIKTRGQQVTLRCSPISGHKSVSWYQQVLGQGPQFIFQYYEKEERGRGNFPDRFSARQFPNYSSELNVNALLLGDSALYLCASTPNRGSKAGELFFGEGSRLTVL.

The V and J genes are TRBV2 and TRBJ2-7; 13 bases fit TRBD2. Trimming took 6 bases from V and 5 from J; bases not matched to a gene: 7. From germline, CDR1 is SNHLY and CDR2 FYNNEI. The CDR3 extends over 15 amino acids. CDR3 in amino acids: CASRRTSGSVNEQYF. The CDR3 coding sequence is TGTGCCAGCAGGAGGACTAGCGGGAGCGTCAACGAGCAGTACTTC. The variable domain in full, completed from reference TRBV2 and TRBJ2-7, reads EPEVTQTPSHQVTQMGQEVILRCVPISNHLYFYWYRQILGQKVEFLVSFYNNEISEKSEIFDDQFSVERPDGSNFTLKIRSTKLEDSAMYFCASRRTSGSVNEQYFGPGTRLTVT.

The chain combines TRBV6-5 with TRBJ2-3, with D tentatively TRBD2 (5 bases). In germline, CDR1 is MNHEY, CDR2 SVGAGI. Trimming stripped 0 bases from V and 6 bases from J, with 10 bases between. CDR3 length: 14 amino acids. The CDR3 sequence is CASSYSSRRDTQYF. CDR3 sequence (DNA): TGTGCCAGCAGTTACTCGAGCCGGAGGGATACGCAGTATTTT.

The genes are TRBV21-1 and TRBJ1-2. TRBV21-1 is annotated as a pseudogene. CDR3 length: 12 residues. The CDR3 region has the DNA TGTGCCAGCAGCCCGGAGAACTATGGCTACACCTTC. Its protein is CASSPENYGYTF.

V and J are TRBV5-1 and TRBJ2-2; 12 bases match TRBD2. The germline V gene encodes CDR1 SGHRS and CDR2 YFSETQ. CDR3 length equals 15 residues. V trimming: 4 bases; J trimming: 7 bases; junction bases outside the gene matches: 5. The CDR3 DNA reads TGCGCCAGCAGCCCGACTAGCGGGGGTGTCGGGGAGCTGTTTTTT. Its protein is CASSPTSGGVGELFF.

Here the CDR3 reads CASNQDRGETQYF. The CDR3 DNA sequence: TGTGCCAGCAATCAAGACAGGGGAGAGACCCAGTACTTC. The rearrangement joins TRBV7-9 to TRBJ2-5, with 8 bases fitting TRBD1. The germline V gene has CDR1 SEHNR and CDR2 FQNEAQ (reference sequence). With 7 bases clipped from V and 4 bases from J, the junction kept 5 bases outside the gene matches. The CDR3 totals 13 residues.

The chain combines TRBV11-2 with TRBJ1-1, with D possibly matching TRBD1 (6 bases). With 1 base removed from V and 8 bases from J, the gap between germline ends came to 8 bases. CDR1 and CDR2 (germline): SGHAT, FQNNGV. The CDR3 runs to 12 residues. CDR3 sequence reads: CASSLATGEAFF. The CDR3, as DNA: TGTGCCAGCAGCTTAGCGACAGGAGAAGCTTTCTTT.

J is TRBJ2-1 and V is TRBV7-6; no definite D call. Germline CDR1 reads SGHVS; CDR2 reads FNYEAQ. The CDR3 sequence is 18 residues long. Trimming shortened V by 0 bases and J by 0 bases, and 15 bases separated the two germline ends. CDR3 sequence reads: CASSLANVLVSSYNEQFF. In DNA form, the CDR3 reads TGTGCCAGCAGCTTAGCGAACGTTTTAGTGAGCTCCTACAATGAGCAGTTCTTC.

The sample holds one count of this clone. The rearrangement uses TRBV5-1 and TRBJ2-3, with TRBD1 as a possible D gene (6 bases). Trimming left V 4 bases short and J 0 bases short, with 15 bases between. Germline V CDR1 and CDR2: SGHRS, YFSETQ. CDR3 length: 16 residues. CDR3 DNA sequence: TGCGCCAGCAGCCCCGAGACAGGCTCTAGCACAGATACGCAGTATTTT. Its protein product is CASSPETGSSTDTQYF.

With respect to this clone: This sample also contains other DNA sequences that code for the same CDR3. The chain is built from TRBV5-1 and TRBJ2-3, with a weak D call TRBD2 (6 bases). This CDR3 contains 17 residues. In germline, CDR1 is SGHRS, CDR2 YFSETQ. V gave up 0 bases and J gave up 4 bases, with 18 bases separating them. The CDR3 bases are TGCGCCAGCAGCTTGGCCGGTGGGGGGAGGAATGCAGATACGCAGTATTTT. Translating it yields CASSLAGGGRNADTQYF.

The gene calls are TRBV5-1 and TRBJ2-3; possibly TRBD2 for D (6 bases). V lost 3 bases and J 5 bases, leaving 13 bases between the germline ends. Germline lookup yields CDR1 SGHRS and CDR2 YFSETQ. The CDR3 covers 14 residues. CDR3 sequence reads: CASSSPGVGDTQYF. The CDR3 nucleotides read TGCGCCAGCAGCTCACCGGGAGTTGGAGATACGCAGTATTTT.

CDR3: CAWTGSTGNYGYTF. CDR3 coding DNA: TGTGCCTGGACAGGGTCAACAGGGAACTATGGCTACACCTTC. The V call is TRBV30, the J call TRBJ1-2; maybe TRBD1 (6 bases). Germline V gene lookup returns CDR1 GTSNPN and CDR2 SVGIG (reference sequence). The CDR3 consists of 14 residues. The V end was cut by 4 bases, the J end by 2 bases, with 14 bases between.

V usage is TRBV19 and J usage is TRBJ2-2, with TRBD1 matching over 8 bases. CDR1 and CDR2 from the germline V gene are LNHDA and SQIVND (reference sequence). Losses at the gene ends were 3 bases for V and 7 bases for J; bases not matched to a gene: 13. The CDR3 is made up of 17 amino acids. CDR3 coding DNA: TGTGCCAGTAGTATGGTAGAGGGCAGGGGGCGAAGCGGGGAGCTGTTTTTT. Translated, it gives CASSMVEGRGRSGELFF.

The sample holds one count of this clone. The CDR3 reads CASSPREGGSPLHF. The CDR3 nucleotides read TGTGCCAGCAGCCCCCGGGAGGGGGGTTCACCCCTCCACTTT. The V and J genes are TRBV7-9 and TRBJ1-6; perhaps TRBD1 as D (6 bases). The CDR3 covers 14 residues. Germline V CDR1 and CDR2: SEHNR, FQNEAQ (reference sequence). V lost 5 bases to trimming and J lost 9 bases, with 14 bases between them. The variable domain in full, completed from reference TRBV7-9 and TRBJ1-6, reads DTGVSQNPRHKITKRGQNVTFRCDPISEHNRLYWYRQTLGQGPEFLTYFQNEAQLEKSRLLSDRFSAERPKGSFSTLEIQRTEQGDSAMYLCASSPREGGSPLHFGNGTRLTVT.

The chain uses TRBV5-1 and TRBJ1-3, with a weak D call TRBD1 (5 bases). Germline-derived CDR1 and CDR2 are SGHRS and YFSETQ. CDR3 length: 16 amino acids. With 3 bases removed from V and 0 bases from J, the gap between germline ends came to 13 bases. The chain's CDR3 is CASSSAGISSGNTIYF. CDR3 DNA: TGCGCCAGCAGCTCGGCAGGGATTTCCTCTGGAAACACCATATATTTT.